This T cell receptor (beta chain) came from a study of T cells in tuberculosis. Study-wide context: Within 7 days of starting treatment, or before, PBMC were stored. General study results and limits: Classification accuracy was around 85% (AUROC around 0.9) with the GMM-specific repertoire. GMM-specific TCRs were nearer to active tuberculosis alpha repertoires, suggesting expansion. Cases with active tuberculosis were adults, while controls were adolescents.

With regard to this clone: Its antigen remains unidentified.

The repertoire was sequenced with immunoSEQ multiplex PCR; TCRdb's copy has only in-frame clones and lacks some. Of tens of thousands of clones in the sample, about 91% were seen once. Indicated time point: new active TB diagnosis, blood taken before or within 7 days of starting treatment. CDR1 is SGDLS and CDR2 is YYNGEE in the germline V gene. V was clipped by 3 bases and J by 7 bases; unmatched bases: 6. The CDR3 runs 16 residues. The source was PBMCs, collected at tuberculosis diagnosis. This TCR was recovered from an adult with tuberculosis. The chain joins TRBV9 to TRBJ2-1; the match to TRBD2 covers 14 bases. The CDR3 DNA follows: TGTGCCAGCAGCGACCGGACTAGCGGGGGGACTAATGAGCAGTTCTTC. Its translation is CASSDRTSGGTNEQFF. The full variable domain, completed using reference TRBV9 and TRBJ2-1, is DSGVTQTPKHLITATGQRVTLRCSPRSGDLSVYWYQQSLDQGLQFLIQYYNGEERAKGNILERFSAQQFPDLHSELNLSSLELGDSALYFCASSDRTSGGTNEQFFGPGTRLTVL.